The table lists the clone carrying this TCR beta chain with a few counts. This specimen comes from a study of early T cells in non-severe SARS-CoV-2 infection. MiXCR, run by TCRdb on the 5' RACE reads, gives a single entry per CDR3 protein. The sample records tens of thousands of distinct CDR3 sequences, less than 15% being singletons. CDR1 is DFQATT, CDR2 SNEGSKA, per germline (reference sequence). The V end was cut by 0 bases, the J end by 10 bases, with 21 bases between. This CDR3 spans 15 amino acids. This TCR derives from an adult who was a healthcare worker with PCR-confirmed SARS-CoV-2 infection or an uninfected control (not recorded which). The rearrangement links TRBV20-1 to TRBJ1-2; D gene ambiguous. Sequences were derived from whole blood, sampled at baseline. Written as DNA, the CDR3 is TGCAGTGCTAGAGATCTCCGTAGGACCGCCTCCGACTACACCTTC. This translates into CSARDLRRTASDYTF.